This TCR beta chain came from a study of cytomegalovirus exposure and HLA in healthy donors. This CDR3 region has 16 residues. The ends lost 3 bases at V and 5 bases at J; junction bases unmatched: 10. Germline CDR1 and CDR2: MNHNY and SVGAGI (reference sequence). The PCR had 60 Vbeta and 13 Jbeta primers. Libraries were prepared by immunoSEQ multiplex PCR; TCRdb keeps only in-frame clonotypes and omits some of them. The repertoire holds 100,000 or so clones, with about 67% as singletons. The chain employs TRBV6-6 and TRBJ2-7; the match to TRBD1 covers 10 bases. The clonotype originates from a man between 25 and 39 years old in good health and CMV-seronegative. The sequenced material came from PBMCs. The CDR3 DNA sequence: TGTGCCAGCAGTTATCCTCGGGACAGGGGTGGCCACGAGCAGTACTTC. Translation: CASSYPRDRGGHEQYF.